These T cell receptor beta chains were read from a single sample in a study of T-cell reconstitution after alpha-beta-depleted transplantation in children. Each CDR3 protein is one row after TCRdb ran MiXCR on the PCR reads. The data show 800,000 to 1,000,000 distinct CDR3 sequences, about 30% seen once. The source material was PBMCs, mostly from graft donor cells, sampled 360 days after TCRalphabeta/CD19-depleted stem cell transplant. Every receptor here comes from a boy younger than two who had a stem cell transplant for SCID, so the T cells may come from the graft donor. Each CDR3 is given with its conserved first and last residue. D genes are given only for firm matches. Clone sizes are given selectively: once, few, many, or a class where the clone is expanded.

V: TRBV3-1
D: TRBD2
size: .
J: TRBJ2-3
DNA: TGTGCCAGCAGCCAACTAGCGGCAGAAACCACAGATACGCAGTATTTT
CDR3: CASSQLAAETTDTQYF

V: TRBV10-2
D: TRBD2
size: many
J: TRBJ2-1
DNA: TGCGCCAGCAGTCTACTAGCGGGGGGGCAGGGTGAGCAGTTCTTC
CDR3: CASSLLAGGQGEQFF

V: TRBV5-6
D: .
size: few
J: TRBJ2-2
DNA: TGTGCCAGCACGAGGGACAACCTGAACACCGGGGAGCTGTTTTTT
CDR3: CASTRDNLNTGELFF

V: TRBV12-3/TRBV12-4
D: .
size: .
J: TRBJ2-7
DNA: TGTGCCAGCAGTTCCCACACATCGCACGAGCAGTACTTC
CDR3: CASSSHTSHEQYF

V: TRBV20-1
D: .
size: .
J: TRBJ1-5
DNA: TGCAGTGCTAGAGGGGGGGGCTACTCTAATAGCAATCAGCCCCAGCATTTT
CDR3: CSARGGGYSNSNQPQHF

V: TRBV5-1
D: .
size: .
J: TRBJ1-1
DNA: TGCGCCAGCGCGCCGGGGCAGGTGAACACTGAAGCTTTCTTT
CDR3: CASAPGQVNTEAFF

V: TRBV15
D: TRBD1
size: few
J: TRBJ2-3
DNA: TGTGCCACCAGCAGGGAGGTGGTTAGGGGGCGGTGGCCCACAGATACGCAGTATTTT
CDR3: CATSREVVRGRWPTDTQYF

V: TRBV30
D: TRBD2
size: .
J: TRBJ2-7
DNA: TGTGCCTGGAGTCCCCGACTAGCGGGGGTACACGAGCAGTACTTC
CDR3: CAWSPRLAGVHEQYF

V: TRBV20-1
D: TRBD2
size: .
J: TRBJ2-1
DNA: TGCAGTGCTAGAGGGGCCGGGACTAGGTACAATGAGCAGTTCTTC
CDR3: CSARGAGTRYNEQFF

V: TRBV5-1
D: .
size: .
J: TRBJ2-1
DNA: TGCGCCAGCAGCAAGGCAGGCACCAATGAGCAGTTCTTC
CDR3: CASSKAGTNEQFF

V: TRBV20-1
D: TRBD2
size: .
J: TRBJ2-3
DNA: TGCAGTGCTAGGCTTCTGCGGGGGGGCTTAGATACGCAGTATTTT
CDR3: CSARLLRGGLDTQYF

V: TRBV12-3/TRBV12-4
D: TRBD1
size: .
J: TRBJ2-3
DNA: TGTGCCAGCAGCCGGGACAGAACAGATACGCAGTATTTT
CDR3: CASSRDRTDTQYF

V: TRBV29-1
D: .
size: .
J: TRBJ2-5
DNA: TGCAGCGTTGACCGGCAGGGGCGAGGGGAGACCCAGTACTTC
CDR3: CSVDRQGRGETQYF

V: TRBV28
D: TRBD1
size: .
J: TRBJ1-6
DNA: TGTGCCAGCAGCCAAGGGACAGTCAGTAATTCACCCCTCCACTTT
CDR3: CASSQGTVSNSPLHF

V: TRBV7-2
D: .
size: few
J: TRBJ2-1
DNA: TGTGCCAGCAGCTTAGCCGGAGGGGGGAGGGAGCAGTTCTTC
CDR3: CASSLAGGGREQFF

V: TRBV7-2
D: .
size: few
J: TRBJ2-1
DNA: TGTGCCAGCAGCCCCGGGTCGGGGGCCTACAATGAGCAGTTCTTC
CDR3: CASSPGSGAYNEQFF

V: TRBV27
D: TRBD2
size: few
J: TRBJ2-2
DNA: TGTGCCAGCAGTTTGCGGGCTAGCGGAGCGAACACCGGGGAGCTGTTTTTT
CDR3: CASSLRASGANTGELFF

V: TRBV7-9
D: .
size: few
J: TRBJ2-4
DNA: TGTGCCAGCAGCTCGACCGAGTCGGTAGCCAAAAACATTCAGTACTTC
CDR3: CASSSTESVAKNIQYF

V: TRBV7-9
D: .
size: .
J: TRBJ2-3
DNA: TGTGCCAGCAGGTCGCTATTGGATACGCAGTATTTT
CDR3: CASRSLLDTQYF

V: TRBV5-1
D: .
size: .
J: TRBJ2-3
DNA: TGCGCCAGCAGCTTGGTTCGATCCGGGACTCAGCGAGATACGCAGTATTTT
CDR3: CASSLVRSGTQRDTQYF

V: TRBV5-6
D: TRBD1
size: .
J: TRBJ2-5
DNA: TGTGCCAGCAGCTTGGGGGTAGGGGGCATGGAGACCCAGTACTTC
CDR3: CASSLGVGGMETQYF

V: TRBV6-5
D: .
size: .
J: TRBJ2-2
DNA: TGTGCCCGCGAAAGTTGGAGAACGAACACCGGGGAGCTGTTTTTT
CDR3: CARESWRTNTGELFF

V: TRBV5-1
D: .
size: .
J: TRBJ1-1
DNA: TGCGCCAGCAGCACCTTCCCGGGGGCCGTGAACACTGAAGCTTTCTTT
CDR3: CASSTFPGAVNTEAFF

V: TRBV5-1
D: .
size: many
J: TRBJ2-2
DNA: TGCGCCAGCAGCTTTTCGACTCGAAACACCGGGGAGCTGTTTTTT
CDR3: CASSFSTRNTGELFF

V: TRBV6-5
D: .
size: .
J: TRBJ1-1
DNA: TGTGCCAGCAGTTACTCGTTCGGCGGAACTGAAGCTTTCTTT
CDR3: CASSYSFGGTEAFF

V: TRBV27
D: .
size: .
J: TRBJ1-2
DNA: TGTGCCAGCAGTCGCAGGGGCGTGGATGGCTACACCTTC
CDR3: CASSRRGVDGYTF

V: TRBV10-3
D: TRBD2
size: .
J: TRBJ2-3
DNA: TGTGCCATCAGTGAGGGACTAGCGGGGGACGCAAAAGATACGCAGTATTTT
CDR3: CAISEGLAGDAKDTQYF

V: TRBV12-3/TRBV12-4
D: TRBD1
size: .
J: TRBJ1-6
DNA: TGTGCCAGCAGTTTATCGGACAGGGGTAATTCACCCCTCCACTTT
CDR3: CASSLSDRGNSPLHF

V: TRBV6-5
D: .
size: .
J: TRBJ2-7
DNA: TGTGCCAGCAGTTACTCGGGAGCAGGGCTCTACGAGCAGTACTTC
CDR3: CASSYSGAGLYEQYF

V: TRBV5-1
D: TRBD1
size: few
J: TRBJ2-6
DNA: TGCGCCAGCAGCGGTGGGACAGGGGTTGGTTTCTCTGGGGCCAACGTCCTGACTTTC
CDR3: CASSGGTGVGFSGANVLTF

V: TRBV28
D: TRBD1
size: .
J: TRBJ2-6
DNA: TGTGCCAGCAGTTCCCTGACAGGGCCTGGGGCCAACGTCCTGACTTTC
CDR3: CASSSLTGPGANVLTF

V: TRBV12-3/TRBV12-4
D: TRBD1
size: .
J: TRBJ1-2
DNA: TGTGCCAGCAGTTTGGGCAGGGGGCGAGGTGGCTACACCTTC
CDR3: CASSLGRGRGGYTF

V: TRBV4-1
D: .
size: few
J: TRBJ1-2
DNA: TGCGCCAGCAGCCGCCGAACGTCCGACGCGCAGGGGCCGGTCTATGGCTACACCTTC
CDR3: CASSRRTSDAQGPVYGYTF

V: TRBV20-1
D: .
size: .
J: TRBJ2-5
DNA: TGCAGTGCTAGCAAACCGGGACCGCAAGAGACCCAGTACTTC
CDR3: CSASKPGPQETQYF

V: TRBV2
D: .
size: .
J: TRBJ1-1
DNA: TGTGCCAGCAGTGTGGAGGGTCCCCGTTGGGGCACTGAAGCTTTCTTT
CDR3: CASSVEGPRWGTEAFF

V: TRBV5-1
D: TRBD2
size: few
J: TRBJ2-1
DNA: TGCGCCAGCAGCAGGGGACTAGCGGGATACAATGAGCAGTTCTTC
CDR3: CASSRGLAGYNEQFF

V: TRBV4-3
D: TRBD2
size: .
J: TRBJ2-1
DNA: TGCGCCAGCAGCCAAGATAGGAGACTAGCGGGAGGCTACAATGAGCAGTTCTTC
CDR3: CASSQDRRLAGGYNEQFF

V: TRBV20-1
D: .
size: .
J: TRBJ1-6
DNA: TGCAGTGCCAAATTGAGCTCCTATAATTCACCCCTCCACTTT
CDR3: CSAKLSSYNSPLHF

V: TRBV7-2
D: .
size: .
J: TRBJ2-2
DNA: TGTGCCAGCAGCTTATCCCTGACAGCTAACACCGGGGAGCTGTTTTTT
CDR3: CASSLSLTANTGELFF

V: TRBV12-3/TRBV12-4
D: .
size: few
J: TRBJ2-5
DNA: TGTGCCAGCAGTTTGAGGTCAACCCAAGAGACCCAGTACTTC
CDR3: CASSLRSTQETQYF

V: TRBV5-1
D: TRBD2
size: few
J: TRBJ2-3
DNA: TGCGCCAGCAGGACTCCGGGACTAGCGGCAGATACGCAGTATTTT
CDR3: CASRTPGLAADTQYF

V: TRBV4-2
D: TRBD1
size: .
J: TRBJ2-7
DNA: TGTGCCAGCAGCCAAGATCAACAGGGGAACTCCTACGAGCAGTACTTC
CDR3: CASSQDQQGNSYEQYF